This TCR beta chain came from a study of blood T cells in healthy people across ages (dated by TCRdb to about 2015). For the wider study: Template switching captured roughly one uniquely barcoded TCR beta cDNA molecule per two T cells in model experiments. To avoid experimental bias, donors of different ages were randomly spread across the sequencing lanes. The donors were split into four age groups: young (average 16 years), middle-aged (roughly 40), aged (over 55) and long-lived (under 85). Two additional independent replicas of 1 million unique cDNA reads from the same blood draw were analyzed for two donors (one aged 18 to 30 and one aged 80 or older). Age-related changes in TCR beta repertoire diversity were measured in the study by deep sequencing normalized with unique cDNA molecular identifiers.

Libraries were made using 5' RACE. The sequencer listed for this sample is Illumina HiSeq 2500. The second PCR ran for about 6 to 11 cycles and used a J-beta primer mix along with a sample-barcoded 5' primer. A template-switch 5' adaptor carrying 12 random nucleotides introduced a unique molecular identifier onto each TCR beta cDNA molecule. Each sample yielded at least 2.5 million CDR3-containing paired-end reads. The Mint cDNA synthesis kit, primed by a TRBC-specific oligonucleotide, was used to synthesize first-strand cDNA from all RNA. All cDNA was treated with uracil-DNA glycosylase and then went through a first 18-cycle PCR with the universal primers M1SS and BC2_uni_R. The original pipeline was this. Normalization of each sample was performed by random selection of 1 million high-quality reads, each carrying a distinct molecular identifier. Reads with shared molecular identifiers were discarded instead of being binned into consensus sequences. MiTCR, run with a Q25 quality threshold and the strictest error-elimination algorithm, handled CDR3 identification, clonotype clustering and error correction. A nonparametric unseen species model with Euler transformation was used to estimate a lower bound on total TCR beta diversity. In-frame beta chains were kept once TCRdb had trimmed the public reads at Q25 with fastp and called clones with MiXCR. Rows are unified per CDR3 protein, each entry keeping the most common DNA and genes. What appears here as the V and J calls and clone size reflects TCRdb's work, not the paper's. Here the sample has fewer than 1 million distinct CDR3 sequences; around 45% occur a single time. Of the sample, 15% to 25% falls within the top ten clones.

The germline V gene provides CDR1 MNHEY and CDR2 SVGEGT. CDR3 length: 14 amino acids, cysteine to phenylalanine. CDR3 DNA only is kept here, 42 bases in frame from base 1. The V end loses 2 bases and the J end loses 1 base, and a stretch of 9 bases separates them. Overall study outcomes, separate from this receptor: Compared with the aged group, more naive CD4+ T cells, fewer expanded clones and increased TCR diversity were shown by the long-lived group, suggesting age selection. A strong correlation was found between observed TCR beta diversity and the percentage of naive T cells measured by flow cytometry. Conclusive comparison of naive and antigen-experienced compartments was prevented by the profiling of bulk unsorted PBMCs. Estimates of total diversity from one million sequenced T cells were regarded as lower bounds and underestimates. The CMV infection status of donors was not known, potentially confounding age-related changes in expanded clonotypes. Observed TCR beta diversity per million T cells fell roughly linearly with age, and a significant reduction was already apparent by age around 40.

Remarks on this clonotype: Its target antigen remains unknown. Per-base qualities were not stored, and no clone one base away is much larger.

The donors were around 39 Caucasian individuals from Russia, aged roughly 6 to 90 years, who were systemically healthy. Each donor gave about 9.2 milliliters of peripheral blood, drawn into EDTA-treated Vacutainer tubes. Ficoll-Paque density-gradient centrifugation was used to isolate PBMCs, with at least 6.5 million per sample. Total RNA, at least 6 micrograms per sample, was extracted from PBMCs with Trizol reagent. Naive CD45RAhigh/CD27high T cell percentages were measured by flow cytometry on a PBMC aliquot from every donor. The sequenced material came from blood. The clonotype comes from a man in his 60s in good health. Recombination connected TRBV6-2 or TRBV6-3 to TRBJ2-7, with the D gene not clear enough to name. The CDR3 corresponds to CASSYTATSYEQYF. The sequence in DNA is TGTGCCAGCAGTTACACAGCGACATCCTACGAGCAGTACTTC.